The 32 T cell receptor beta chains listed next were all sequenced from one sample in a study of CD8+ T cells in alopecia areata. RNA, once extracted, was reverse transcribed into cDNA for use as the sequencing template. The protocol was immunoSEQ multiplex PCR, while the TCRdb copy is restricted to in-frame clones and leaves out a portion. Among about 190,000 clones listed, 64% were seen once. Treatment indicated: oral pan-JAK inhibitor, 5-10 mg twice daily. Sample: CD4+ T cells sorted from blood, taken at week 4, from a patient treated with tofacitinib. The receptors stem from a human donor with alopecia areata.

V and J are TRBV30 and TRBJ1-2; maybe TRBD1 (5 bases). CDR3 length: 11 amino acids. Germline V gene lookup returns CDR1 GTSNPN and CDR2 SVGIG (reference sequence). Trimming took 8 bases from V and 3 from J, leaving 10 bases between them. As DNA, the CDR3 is TGTGCCCAGGGACTGTACTATGGCTACACCTTC. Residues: CAQGLYYGYTF.

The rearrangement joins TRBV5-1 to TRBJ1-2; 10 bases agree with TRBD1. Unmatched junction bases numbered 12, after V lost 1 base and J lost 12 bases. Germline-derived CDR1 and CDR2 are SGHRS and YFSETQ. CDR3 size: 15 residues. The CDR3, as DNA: TGCGCCAGCAGCTTGAGGGGACAGGGGATCACCAAACACACCTTC. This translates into CASSLRGQGITKHTF.

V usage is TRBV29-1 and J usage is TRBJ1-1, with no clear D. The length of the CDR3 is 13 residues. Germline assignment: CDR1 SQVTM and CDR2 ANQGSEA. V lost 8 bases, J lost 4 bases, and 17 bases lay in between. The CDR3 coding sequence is TGCAGCATTCAGCAGGTGGAAGGCACTGAAGCTTTCTTT. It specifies CSIQQVEGTEAFF. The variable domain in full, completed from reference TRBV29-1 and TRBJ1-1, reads SAVISQKPSRDICQRGTSLTIQCQVDSQVTMMFWYRQQPGQSLTLIATANQGSEATYESGFVIDKFPISRPNLTFSTLTVSNMSPEDSSIYLCSIQQVEGTEAFFGQGTRLTVV.

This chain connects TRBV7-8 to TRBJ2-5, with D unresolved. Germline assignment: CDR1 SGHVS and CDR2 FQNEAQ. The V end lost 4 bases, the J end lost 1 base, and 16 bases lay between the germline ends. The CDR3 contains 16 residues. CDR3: CASSYTRFRPQETQYF. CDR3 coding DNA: TGTGCCAGCAGCTATACCAGGTTCCGACCCCAAGAGACCCAGTACTTC. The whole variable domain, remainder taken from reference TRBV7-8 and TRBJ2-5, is GAGVSQSPRYKVAKRGQDVALRCDPISGHVSLFWYQQALGQGPEFLTYFQNEAQLDKSGLPSDRFFAERPEGSVSTLKIQRTQQEDSAVYLCASSYTRFRPQETQYFGPGTRLLVL.

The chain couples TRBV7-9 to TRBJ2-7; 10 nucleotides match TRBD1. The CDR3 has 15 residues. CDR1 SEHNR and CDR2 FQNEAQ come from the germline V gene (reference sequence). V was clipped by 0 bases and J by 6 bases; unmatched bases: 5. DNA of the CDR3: TGTGCCAGCAGCTTAGCCGGGGGGACAGGGGCCGAGCAGTACTTC. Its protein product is CASSLAGGTGAEQYF.

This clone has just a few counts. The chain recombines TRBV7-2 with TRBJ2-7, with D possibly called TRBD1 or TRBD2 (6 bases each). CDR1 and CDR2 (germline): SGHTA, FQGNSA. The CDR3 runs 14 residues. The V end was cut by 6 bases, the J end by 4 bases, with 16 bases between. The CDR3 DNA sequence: TGTGCCAGCAGTCGACAGGATGCGGGGTACGAGCAGTACTTC. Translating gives CASSRQDAGYEQYF.

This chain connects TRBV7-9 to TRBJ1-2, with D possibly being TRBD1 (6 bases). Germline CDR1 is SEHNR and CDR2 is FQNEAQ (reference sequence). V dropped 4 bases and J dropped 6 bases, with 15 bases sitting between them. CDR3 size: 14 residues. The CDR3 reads CASSSYREGDGYTF. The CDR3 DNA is TGTGCCAGCAGCTCCTACAGGGAGGGGGATGGCTACACCTTC. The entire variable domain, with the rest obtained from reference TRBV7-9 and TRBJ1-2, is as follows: DTGVSQNPRHKITKRGQNVTFRCDPISEHNRLYWYRQTLGQGPEFLTYFQNEAQLEKSRLLSDRFSAERPKGSFSTLEIQRTEQGDSAMYLCASSSYREGDGYTFGSGTRLTVV.

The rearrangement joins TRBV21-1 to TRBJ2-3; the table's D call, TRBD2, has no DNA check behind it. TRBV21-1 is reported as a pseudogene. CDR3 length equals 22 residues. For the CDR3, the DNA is TGTGCCAGCAGCAAGACGCTAGCGGGGGGGCCCACCGGACAACTCCGCGGAGATACGCAGTATTTT. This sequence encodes CASSKTLAGGPTGQLRGDTQYF.

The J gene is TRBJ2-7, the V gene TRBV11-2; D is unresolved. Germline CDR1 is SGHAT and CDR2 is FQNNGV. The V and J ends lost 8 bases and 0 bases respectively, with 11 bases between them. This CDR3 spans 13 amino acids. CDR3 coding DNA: TGTGCCAGCCGGAGCCTAAGCTCCTACGAGCAGTACTTC. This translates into CASRSLSSYEQYF.

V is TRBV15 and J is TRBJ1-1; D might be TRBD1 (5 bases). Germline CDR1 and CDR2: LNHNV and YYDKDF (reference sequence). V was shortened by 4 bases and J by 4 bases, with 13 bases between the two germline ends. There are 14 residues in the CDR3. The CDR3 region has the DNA TGTGCCACCAGCACCGCGACTGGGACCACTGAAGCTTTCTTT. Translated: CATSTATGTTEAFF.

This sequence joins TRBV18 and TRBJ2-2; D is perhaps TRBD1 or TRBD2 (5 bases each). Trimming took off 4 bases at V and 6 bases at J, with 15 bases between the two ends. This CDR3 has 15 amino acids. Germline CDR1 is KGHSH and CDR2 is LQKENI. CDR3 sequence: CASSQGTPGSGELFF. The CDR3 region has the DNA TGTGCCAGCTCACAAGGGACCCCAGGCTCCGGGGAGCTGTTTTTT.

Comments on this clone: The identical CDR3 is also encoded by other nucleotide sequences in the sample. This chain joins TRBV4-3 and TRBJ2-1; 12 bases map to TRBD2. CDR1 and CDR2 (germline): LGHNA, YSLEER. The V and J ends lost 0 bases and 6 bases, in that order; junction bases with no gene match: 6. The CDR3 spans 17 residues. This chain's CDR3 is CASSQEGLAGGRNEQFF. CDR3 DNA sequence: TGCGCCAGCAGCCAAGAAGGCCTAGCGGGGGGGCGCAATGAGCAGTTCTTC.

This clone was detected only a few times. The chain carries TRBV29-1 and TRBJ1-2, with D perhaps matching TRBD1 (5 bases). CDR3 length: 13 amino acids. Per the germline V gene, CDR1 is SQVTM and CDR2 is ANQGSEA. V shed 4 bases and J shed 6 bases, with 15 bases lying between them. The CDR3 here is CSVVTGTFNGYTF. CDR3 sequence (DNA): TGCAGCGTTGTGACGGGGACCTTTAATGGCTACACCTTC.

CDR3 DNA sequence: TGTGCCAGCTCTTTGGGACAGGTTAGCACAGATACGCAGTATTTT. Protein sequence: CASSLGQVSTDTQYF. The chain uses TRBV6-5 and TRBJ2-3, with 8 bases that match TRBD1. This CDR3 is 15 amino acids long. The junction had 7 bases not matched to a gene; V was cut back by 8 bases and J by 0 bases. Germline assignment: CDR1 MNHEY and CDR2 SVGAGI.

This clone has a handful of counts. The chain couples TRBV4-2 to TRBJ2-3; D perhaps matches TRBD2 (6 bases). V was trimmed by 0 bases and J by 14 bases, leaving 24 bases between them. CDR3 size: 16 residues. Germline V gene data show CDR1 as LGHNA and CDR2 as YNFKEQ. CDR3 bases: TGTGCCAGCAGCCAAGATGTGGTGCGGATGCGGGGACGGACGTATTTT. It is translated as CASSQDVVRMRGRTYF.

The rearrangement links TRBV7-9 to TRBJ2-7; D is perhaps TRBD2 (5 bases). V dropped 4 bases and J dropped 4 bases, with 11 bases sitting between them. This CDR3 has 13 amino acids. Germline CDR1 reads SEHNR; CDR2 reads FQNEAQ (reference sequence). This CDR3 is CASSSEGGYEQYF. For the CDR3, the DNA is TGTGCCAGCAGCTCAGAGGGCGGATACGAGCAGTACTTC.

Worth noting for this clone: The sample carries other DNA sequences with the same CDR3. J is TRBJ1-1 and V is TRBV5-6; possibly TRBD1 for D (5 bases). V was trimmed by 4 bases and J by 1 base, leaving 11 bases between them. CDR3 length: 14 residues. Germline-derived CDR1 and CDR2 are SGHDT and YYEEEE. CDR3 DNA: TGTGCCAGCAGCCCGGGACTGAAGAACACTGAAGCTTTCTTT. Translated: CASSPGLKNTEAFF.

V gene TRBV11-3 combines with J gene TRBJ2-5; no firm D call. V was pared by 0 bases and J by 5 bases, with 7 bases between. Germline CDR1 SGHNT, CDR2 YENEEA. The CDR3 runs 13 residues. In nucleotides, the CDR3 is TGTGCCAGCAGCTTAGATTGGCAGGAGACCCAGTACTTC. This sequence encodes CASSLDWQETQYF.

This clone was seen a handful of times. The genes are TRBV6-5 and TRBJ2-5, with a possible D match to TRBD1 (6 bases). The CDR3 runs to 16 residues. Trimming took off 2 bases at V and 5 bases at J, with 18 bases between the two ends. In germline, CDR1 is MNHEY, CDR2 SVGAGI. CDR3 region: CASSYGIGQPRETQYF. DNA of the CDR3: TGTGCCAGCAGTTACGGGATCGGACAGCCCAGGGAGACCCAGTACTTC.

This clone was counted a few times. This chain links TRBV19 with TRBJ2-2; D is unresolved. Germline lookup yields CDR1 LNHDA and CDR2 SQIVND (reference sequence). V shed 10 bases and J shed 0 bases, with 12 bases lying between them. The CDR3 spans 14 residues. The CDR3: CATTATANTGELFF. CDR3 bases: TGTGCCACTACTGCGACGGCGAACACCGGGGAGCTGTTTTTT.

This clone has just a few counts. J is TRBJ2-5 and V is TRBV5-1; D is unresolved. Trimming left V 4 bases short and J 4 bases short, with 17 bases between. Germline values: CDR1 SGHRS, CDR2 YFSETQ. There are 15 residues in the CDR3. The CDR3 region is CASSLAAGTRETQYF. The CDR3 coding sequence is TGCGCCAGCAGCCTGGCAGCAGGCACCCGAGAGACCCAGTACTTC.

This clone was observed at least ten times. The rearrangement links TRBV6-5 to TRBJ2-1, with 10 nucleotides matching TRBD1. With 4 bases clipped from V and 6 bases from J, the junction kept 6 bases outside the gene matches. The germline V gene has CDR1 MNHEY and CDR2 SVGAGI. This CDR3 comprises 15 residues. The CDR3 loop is CASSLGTGVINEQFF. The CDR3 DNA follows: TGTGCCAGCAGTTTGGGGACAGGGGTTATCAATGAGCAGTTCTTC.

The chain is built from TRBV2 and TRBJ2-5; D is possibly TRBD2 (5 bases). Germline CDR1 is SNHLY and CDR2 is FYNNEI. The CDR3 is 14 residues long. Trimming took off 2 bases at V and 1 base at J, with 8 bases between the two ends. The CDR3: CASSEQRLQETQYF. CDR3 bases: TGTGCCAGCAGTGAACAGCGGCTCCAAGAGACCCAGTACTTC.

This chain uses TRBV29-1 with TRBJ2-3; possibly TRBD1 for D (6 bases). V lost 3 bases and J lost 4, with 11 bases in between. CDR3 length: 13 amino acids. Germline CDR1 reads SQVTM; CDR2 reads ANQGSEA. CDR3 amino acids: CSVEGSGADTQYF. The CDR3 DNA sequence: TGCAGCGTTGAGGGCTCAGGGGCAGATACGCAGTATTTT.

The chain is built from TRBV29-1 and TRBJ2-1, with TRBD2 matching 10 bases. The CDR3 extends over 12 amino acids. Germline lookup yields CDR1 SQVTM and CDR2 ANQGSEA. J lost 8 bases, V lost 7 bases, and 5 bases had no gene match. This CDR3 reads CSASGTSDEQFF. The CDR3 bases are TGCAGCGCCTCCGGGACTAGCGATGAGCAGTTCTTC.

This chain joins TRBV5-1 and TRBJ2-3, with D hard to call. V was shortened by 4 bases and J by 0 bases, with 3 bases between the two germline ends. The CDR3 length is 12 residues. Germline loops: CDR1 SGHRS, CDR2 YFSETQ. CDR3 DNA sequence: TGCGCCAGCAGCGATAGCACAGATACGCAGTATTTT. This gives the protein CASSDSTDTQYF. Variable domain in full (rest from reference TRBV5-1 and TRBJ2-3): KAGVTQTPRYLIKTRGQQVTLSCSPISGHRSVSWYQQTPGQGLQFLFEYFSETQRNKGNFPGRFSGRQFSNSRSEMNVSTLELGDSALYLCASSDSTDTQYFGPGTRLTVL.

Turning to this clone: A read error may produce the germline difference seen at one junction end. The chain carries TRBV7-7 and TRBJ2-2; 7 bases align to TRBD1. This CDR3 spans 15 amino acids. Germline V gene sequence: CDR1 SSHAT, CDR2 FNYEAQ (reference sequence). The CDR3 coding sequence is TGTGCTAGCAGCCCCGGACAGGAAAACACCGGGGAGCTGTTTTTT. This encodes CASSPGQENTGELFF.

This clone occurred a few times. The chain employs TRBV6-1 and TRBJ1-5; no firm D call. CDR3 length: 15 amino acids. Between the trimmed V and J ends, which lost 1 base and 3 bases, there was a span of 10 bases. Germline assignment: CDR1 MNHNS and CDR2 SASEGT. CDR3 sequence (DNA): TGTGCCAGCAGTGAAGTTATGGGTTTCAATCAGCCCCAGCATTTT. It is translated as CASSEVMGFNQPQHF.

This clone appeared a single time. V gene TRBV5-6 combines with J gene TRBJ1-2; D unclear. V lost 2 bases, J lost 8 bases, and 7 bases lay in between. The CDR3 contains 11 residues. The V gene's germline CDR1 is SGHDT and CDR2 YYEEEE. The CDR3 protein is CASSFSRGYTF. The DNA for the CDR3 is TGTGCCAGCAGCTTCTCGAGGGGCTACACCTTC.

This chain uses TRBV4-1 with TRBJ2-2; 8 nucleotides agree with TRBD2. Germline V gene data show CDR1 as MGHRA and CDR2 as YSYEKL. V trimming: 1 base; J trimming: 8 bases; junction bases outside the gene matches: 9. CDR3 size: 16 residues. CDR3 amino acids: CASSQGRGASRGELFF. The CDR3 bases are TGCGCCAGCAGCCAAGGGCGGGGGGCCTCCCGAGGGGAGCTGTTTTTT.

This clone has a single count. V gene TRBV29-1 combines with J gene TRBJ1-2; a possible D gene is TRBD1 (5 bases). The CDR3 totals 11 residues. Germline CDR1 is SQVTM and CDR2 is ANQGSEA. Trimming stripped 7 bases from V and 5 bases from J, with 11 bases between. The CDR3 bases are TGCAGCGCCCAAGGGGATTATGGCTACACCTTC. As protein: CSAQGDYGYTF.

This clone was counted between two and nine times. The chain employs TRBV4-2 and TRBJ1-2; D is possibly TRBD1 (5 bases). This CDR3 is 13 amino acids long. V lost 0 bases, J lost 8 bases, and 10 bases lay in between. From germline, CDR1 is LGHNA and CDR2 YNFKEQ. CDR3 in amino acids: CASSQERQLGYTF. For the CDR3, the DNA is TGTGCCAGCAGCCAAGAACGACAGCTCGGCTACACCTTC.